The T cell receptor (beta chain) described here comes from a study of CD8+ T cells in alopecia areata. Study-wide points: Among the cells sequenced in scalp samples are also the resident alphabeta T cells of normal skin.

The study team obtained lesional scalp punch biopsies and peripheral blood from alopecia areata patients. This CDR3 spans 11 amino acids. V was cut by 1 base and J by 6 bases, with 6 bases left in between. Germline assignment: CDR1 SQVTM and CDR2 ANQGSEA. The sequencing template was cDNA reverse transcribed from extracted RNA. Method: immunoSEQ multiplex PCR; TCRdb's copy keeps in-frame clones and lacks some. The table shows about 98,000 clones, with about 40% occurring only once. This clone was observed a handful of times. No antigen is known for it. Sequenced material: CD4+ T cells sorted from blood. The TCR was taken from a human donor with alopecia areata. The chain uses TRBV29-1 and TRBJ1-2; no reliable D call. In DNA, the CDR3 is TGCAGCGTTGAAGGGACGGATGGCTACACCTTC. Translation: CSVEGTDGYTF.